Below are 23 T cell receptor beta chains sequenced from a single sample in a study of T cell responses to AZD1222 COVID-19 vaccine. The assay was immunoSEQ multiplex PCR, and TCRdb's table has in-frame clones only and misses some. Altogether around 81,000 clones are present, roughly 80% being singletons, with the ten largest covering roughly 3.1%. The source was peripheral blood, collected on day 0 of AZD1222 vaccination. The receptors originated from an adult in good health.

The chain is built from TRBV4-3 and TRBJ2-1, with D unclear. The ends were cut back, 0 bases at V and 0 bases at J, with 15 bases in the middle. Per germline, CDR1 LGHNA and CDR2 YSLEER. CDR3 length: 18 amino acids. This CDR3 reads CASSQDIGLLSSYNEQFF. The DNA of the CDR3 is TGCGCCAGCAGCCAAGATATTGGGCTTCTGAGCTCCTACAATGAGCAGTTCTTC.

The CDR3 DNA reads as TGTGCCAGCAGCTCCACACAGGGCCAGCCCCTCCACTTT. Translating it yields CASSSTQGQPLHF. This chain uses TRBV13 with TRBJ1-6; possible D gene TRBD1, 6 bases. Trimming shortened V by 4 bases and J by 13 bases, and 14 bases separated the two germline ends. Germline V CDR1 and CDR2: PRHDT, FYEKMQ (reference sequence). The CDR3 has 13 amino acids.

The chain has TRBV10-2 and TRBJ1-1; D perhaps matches TRBD1 (6 bases). CDR1 is WSHSY, CDR2 SAAADI, per germline. V was trimmed by 7 bases and J by 3 bases, leaving 21 bases between them. This CDR3 is built from 16 residues. CDR3 nucleotide sequence: TGCGCCAGCAAGGGGGGGCTAGGACAGCAGGACACTGAAGCTTTCTTT. Translation gives CASKGGLGQQDTEAFF.

V gene TRBV28 combines with J gene TRBJ1-2; TRBD1 agrees at 8 bases. Unmatched junction bases numbered 16, after V lost 8 bases and J lost 8 bases. The CDR3 sequence is 15 residues long. CDR1 MDHEN and CDR2 SYDVKM come from the germline V gene. In DNA, the CDR3 is TGTGCCAGCCGAATGTCGGACAGGGCGGGGCAGGGCTACACCTTC. It encodes CASRMSDRAGQGYTF.

The chain links TRBV9 to TRBJ2-1; 9 bases agree with TRBD2. J lost 6 bases, V lost 0 bases, and 4 bases had no gene match. The CDR3 spans 15 residues. CDR1 is SGDLS and CDR2 is YYNGEE in the germline V gene. CDR3 amino acids: CASSVEGLALNEQFF. DNA of the CDR3: TGTGCCAGCAGCGTAGAGGGACTAGCTCTCAATGAGCAGTTCTTC.

This rearrangement joins TRBV28 to TRBJ2-7, with D unclear. CDR1 and CDR2 from the germline V gene are MDHEN and SYDVKM. Between the trimmed V and J ends, which lost 2 bases and 7 bases, there was a span of 6 bases. This CDR3 contains 11 residues. The CDR3 loop reads CASSLLGEQYF. Here the CDR3 DNA reads TGTGCCAGCAGTTTACTAGGTGAGCAGTACTTC.

This chain connects TRBV12-3 or TRBV12-4 to TRBJ1-2, with unresolved D. Trimming took 3 bases from V and 4 from J, leaving 6 bases between them. The CDR3 sequence is 12 residues long. The CDR3, as DNA: TGTGCCAGCAGTTTCGGTGTCTATGGCTACACCTTC. Its translation is CASSFGVYGYTF.

The V gene is TRBV7-2, the J gene TRBJ2-7; unclear D gene. The V and J ends lost 3 bases and 1 base respectively, with 7 bases between them. Germline CDR1 SGHTA, CDR2 FQGNSA. The CDR3 extends over 13 amino acids. The CDR3 loop reads CASSFGRSYEQYF. In DNA, the CDR3 is TGTGCCAGCAGCTTTGGCAGATCCTACGAGCAGTACTTC.

This clone was found a few times. V usage is TRBV6-5 and J usage is TRBJ1-5; maybe TRBD1 (6 bases). Germline CDR1 is MNHEY and CDR2 is SVGAGI. Trimming removed 2 bases at V and 6 bases at J, with 11 bases between. There are 14 residues in the CDR3. The CDR3 DNA is TGTGCCAGCAGTTACCCAGGGGTTGGTCAGCCCCAGCATTTT. Residues: CASSYPGVGQPQHF.

This chain joins TRBV5-1 and TRBJ2-1; 11 nucleotides match TRBD2. The CDR3 is 15 residues long. The J segment lost 4 bases and the V segment lost 1 base, leaving 1 base of the junction unmatched. Germline V lookup: CDR1 SGHRS, CDR2 YFSETQ. CDR3: CASSLTSGGYNEQFF. In DNA form, the CDR3 reads TGCGCCAGCAGCTTGACTAGCGGGGGTTACAATGAGCAGTTCTTC. Looking up the rest from reference TRBV5-1 and TRBJ2-1 gives the full variable domain: KAGVTQTPRYLIKTRGQQVTLSCSPISGHRSVSWYQQTPGQGLQFLFEYFSETQRNKGNFPGRFSGRQFSNSRSEMNVSTLELGDSALYLCASSLTSGGYNEQFFGPGTRLTVL.

The chain couples TRBV9 to TRBJ1-1; D is uncertain. The CDR3 spans 13 residues. V lost 4 bases, J lost 0 bases, and 7 bases lay in between. In germline, CDR1 is SGDLS, CDR2 YYNGEE. Here the CDR3 reads CASSTRLNTEAFF. The DNA for the CDR3 is TGTGCCAGCAGCACCCGATTGAACACTGAAGCTTTCTTT.

The V gene is TRBV5-1, the J gene TRBJ2-2; 8 bases fit TRBD2. The germline V gene has CDR1 SGHRS and CDR2 YFSETQ. Trimming at V came to 4 bases and at J to 3 bases, leaving 8 bases not matched to a gene. This CDR3 has 16 residues. The CDR3: CASSQASGPYTGELFF. In DNA form, the CDR3 reads TGCGCCAGCAGCCAGGCTAGCGGGCCCTACACCGGGGAGCTGTTTTTT.

The rearrangement joins TRBV2 to TRBJ1-2, with D tentatively TRBD1 (6 bases). The CDR3 totals 19 residues. Trimming shortened V by 1 base and J by 2 bases, and 23 bases separated the two germline ends. Germline CDR1 is SNHLY and CDR2 is FYNNEI. Here the CDR3 reads CASSEGPRRRGDLNYGYTF. The DNA of the CDR3 is TGTGCCAGCAGTGAAGGTCCCCGGCGAAGGGGGGATCTAAACTATGGCTACACCTTC.

The rearrangement uses TRBV5-5 and TRBJ2-5, with a possible D match to TRBD2 (5 bases). Trimming removed 2 bases from V and 1 base from J, with 12 bases in between. The CDR3 sequence is 15 residues long. Germline assignment: CDR1 SGHKS and CDR2 YYEKEE (reference sequence). For the CDR3, the DNA is TGTGCCAGCAGCTTCCTGGGAGTCGGCCAAGAGACCCAGTACTTC. Translated, it gives CASSFLGVGQETQYF. The whole variable domain, remainder taken from reference TRBV5-5 and TRBJ2-5, is DAGVTQSPTHLIKTRGQQVTLRCSPISGHKSVSWYQQVLGQGPQFIFQYYEKEERGRGNFPDRFSARQFPNYSSELNVNALLLGDSALYLCASSFLGVGQETQYFGPGTRLLVL.

The chain joins TRBV5-1 to TRBJ1-5; possibly TRBD1 for D (6 bases). Germline V CDR1 and CDR2: SGHRS, YFSETQ. The CDR3 is made up of 14 amino acids. Trimming took off 4 bases at V and 4 bases at J, with 12 bases between the two ends. CDR3 coding DNA: TGCGCCAGCAGCCCCGGGACATCTAATCAGCCCCAGCATTTT. Its protein product is CASSPGTSNQPQHF.

The chain joins TRBV4-3 to TRBJ1-3; D call uncertain. The CDR3 is 16 residues long. V lost 1 base and J 0 bases, leaving 10 bases between the germline ends. Germline V gives CDR1 LGHNA, CDR2 YSLEER. CDR3 in DNA: TGCGCCAGCAGCCAAGCATGGGTGAGCTCTGGAAACACCATATATTTT. This gives the protein CASSQAWVSSGNTIYF.

V gene TRBV7-9 combines with J gene TRBJ1-3; D is undetermined. V was pared by 6 bases and J by 3 bases, with 15 bases between. The CDR3 is 15 residues long. Germline V gene lookup returns CDR1 SEHNR and CDR2 FQNEAQ (reference sequence). CDR3 in amino acids: CASSPPRRIGNTIYF. CDR3 sequence (DNA): TGTGCCAGCAGTCCTCCACGGAGGATTGGAAACACCATATATTTT.

The chain recombines TRBV3-1 (or the pseudogene TRBV3-2) with TRBJ1-1; the D is unclear. CDR1 is LGHDT, CDR2 YNNKEL, per germline (reference sequence). Trimming removed 1 base at V and 10 bases at J, with 10 bases between. The CDR3 spans 12 residues. As DNA, the CDR3 is TGTGCCAGCAGCCAAGGAGGAGAGATAGCTTTCTTT. This encodes CASSQGGEIAFF.

The chain links TRBV11-2 to TRBJ1-1; 11 bases map to TRBD1. V lost 4 bases to trimming and J lost 7 bases; unmatched junction nucleotides: 11. Per the germline V gene, CDR1 is SGHAT and CDR2 is FQNNGV. The length of the CDR3 is 16 residues. The CDR3 DNA follows: TGTGCCAGCAGCTCAAATCCGGGACAGGGGGAGAATGAAGCTTTCTTT. Its protein is CASSSNPGQGENEAFF.

This rearrangement joins TRBV2 to TRBJ1-4, with TRBD1 identical over 7 bases. Germline CDR1 SNHLY, CDR2 FYNNEI. Trimming removed 8 bases from V and 4 bases from J; junction bases left unmatched: 13. This CDR3 comprises 16 residues. Written as DNA, the CDR3 is TGTGCCAGCCGGGAATCAGGGGGAGGTCTTAATGAAAAACTGTTTTTT. Protein sequence: CASRESGGGLNEKLFF.

The chain recombines TRBV6-6 with TRBJ1-1; D gene unclear. CDR1 is MNHNY and CDR2 is SVGAGI in the germline V gene (reference sequence). This CDR3 spans 16 amino acids. Deletions cut 6 bases from V and 1 base from J, with 18 bases between. Here the CDR3 DNA reads TGTGCCAGCAGCCCCCCGCGCCGGGAGCAGAACACTGAAGCTTTCTTT. Protein: CASSPPRREQNTEAFF.

This chain connects TRBV19 to TRBJ1-5; maybe TRBD1 (5 bases). V lost 2 bases and J 6 bases, leaving 11 bases between the germline ends. Germline CDR1 reads LNHDA; CDR2 reads SQIVND (reference sequence). CDR3 size: 14 residues. CDR3 DNA sequence: TGTGCCAGTAGTATAACCGACAGCGGTCAGCCCCAGCATTTT. Amino acid sequence: CASSITDSGQPQHF. Full variable domain (missing parts from reference TRBV19 and TRBJ1-5): DGGITQSPKYLFRKEGQNVTLSCEQNLNHDAMYWYRQDPGQGLRLIYYSQIVNDFQKGDIAEGYSVSREKKESFPLTVTSAQKNPTAFYLCASSITDSGQPQHFGDGTRLSIL.

This rearrangement joins TRBV5-1 to TRBJ1-5; 7 bases are shared with TRBD1. The CDR3 has 15 residues. CDR1 and CDR2 (germline): SGHRS, YFSETQ. V shed 0 bases, J shed 5 bases, and the junction held 5 bases outside the gene matches. The DNA for the CDR3 is TGCGCCAGCAGCTTGGAGGGGGCAGGGGATCAGCCCCAGCATTTT. This gives the protein CASSLEGAGDQPQHF.